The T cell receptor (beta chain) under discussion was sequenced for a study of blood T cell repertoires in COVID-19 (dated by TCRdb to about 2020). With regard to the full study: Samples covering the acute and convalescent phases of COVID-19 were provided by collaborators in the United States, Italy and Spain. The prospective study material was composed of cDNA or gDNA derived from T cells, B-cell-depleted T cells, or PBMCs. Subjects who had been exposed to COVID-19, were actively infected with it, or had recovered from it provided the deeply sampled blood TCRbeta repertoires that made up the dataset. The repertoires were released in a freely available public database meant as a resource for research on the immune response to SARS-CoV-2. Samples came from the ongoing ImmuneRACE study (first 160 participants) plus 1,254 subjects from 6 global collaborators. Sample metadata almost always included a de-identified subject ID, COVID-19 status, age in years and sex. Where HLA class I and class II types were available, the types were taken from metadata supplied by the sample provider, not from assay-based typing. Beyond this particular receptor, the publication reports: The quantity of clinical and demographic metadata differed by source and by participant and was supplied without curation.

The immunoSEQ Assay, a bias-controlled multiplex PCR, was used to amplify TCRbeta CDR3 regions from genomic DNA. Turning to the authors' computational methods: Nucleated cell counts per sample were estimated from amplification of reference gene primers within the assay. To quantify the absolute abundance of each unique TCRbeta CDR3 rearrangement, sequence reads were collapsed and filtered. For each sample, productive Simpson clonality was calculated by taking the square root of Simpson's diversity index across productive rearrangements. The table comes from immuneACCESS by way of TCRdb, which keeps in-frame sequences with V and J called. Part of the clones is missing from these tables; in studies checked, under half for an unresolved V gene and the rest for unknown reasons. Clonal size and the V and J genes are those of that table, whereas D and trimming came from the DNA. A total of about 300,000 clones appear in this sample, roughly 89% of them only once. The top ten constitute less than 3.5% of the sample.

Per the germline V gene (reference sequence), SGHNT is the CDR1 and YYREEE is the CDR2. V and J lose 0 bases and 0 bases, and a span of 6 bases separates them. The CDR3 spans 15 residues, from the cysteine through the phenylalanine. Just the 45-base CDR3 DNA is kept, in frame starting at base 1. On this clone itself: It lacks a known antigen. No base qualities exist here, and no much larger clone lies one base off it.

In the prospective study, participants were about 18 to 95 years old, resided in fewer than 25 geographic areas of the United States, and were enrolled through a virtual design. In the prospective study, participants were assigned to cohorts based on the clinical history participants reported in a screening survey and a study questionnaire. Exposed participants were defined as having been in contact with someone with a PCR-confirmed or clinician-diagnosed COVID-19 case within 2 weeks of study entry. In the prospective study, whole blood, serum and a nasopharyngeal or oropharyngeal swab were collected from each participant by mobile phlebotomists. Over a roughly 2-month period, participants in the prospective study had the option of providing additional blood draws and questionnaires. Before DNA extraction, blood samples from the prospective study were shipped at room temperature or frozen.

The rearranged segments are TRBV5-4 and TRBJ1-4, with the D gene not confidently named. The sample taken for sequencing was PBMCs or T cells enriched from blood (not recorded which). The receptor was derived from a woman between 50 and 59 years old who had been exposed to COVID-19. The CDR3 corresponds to CASSLGGTTNEKLFF. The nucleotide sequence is TGTGCCAGCAGCTTGGGAGGGACAACTAATGAAAAACTGTTTTTT.